This T cell receptor beta chain comes out of a study of T cells after yellow fever vaccination. Across the study: Preparation of the low-cell-number fractions used SMART-Seq v4 Ultra Low Input.

This clonotype showed up many times. Its matching antigen is unknown. Whole-study results and caveats: The bulk population could contribute abundant contaminating clonotypes to FACS-sorted repertoires. Reappearance after the booster was observed for most primary-vaccination clones (roughly 97% CD4, about 86% CD8).

A universal primer site and UMIs were added as TCR cDNA was made by 5'RACE template switching. TCRdb reprocessed the 5' RACE reads via MiXCR and lists one record per CDR3 protein. The repertoire consists of a few hundred thousand distinct CDR3 sequences, with 6.9% occurring once and the leading ten covering approximately 0.85%. The sample here was CD4+ T cells sorted from PBMCs, taken 15 days after the yellow fever booster vaccination. This receptor was taken from a man younger than 40 who received the YFV17D yellow fever vaccine.

The CDR3 sequence is CASSLIASHYEQYF. DNA of the CDR3: TGCGCCAGCAGCTTAATAGCGTCCCACTACGAGCAGTACTTC. The chain combines TRBV5-1 with TRBJ2-7; TRBD2 is a possible D gene (5 bases). The CDR3 is 14 amino acids. V was shortened by 2 bases and J by 3 bases, with 12 bases between the two germline ends. CDR1 is SGHRS, CDR2 YFSETQ, per germline.